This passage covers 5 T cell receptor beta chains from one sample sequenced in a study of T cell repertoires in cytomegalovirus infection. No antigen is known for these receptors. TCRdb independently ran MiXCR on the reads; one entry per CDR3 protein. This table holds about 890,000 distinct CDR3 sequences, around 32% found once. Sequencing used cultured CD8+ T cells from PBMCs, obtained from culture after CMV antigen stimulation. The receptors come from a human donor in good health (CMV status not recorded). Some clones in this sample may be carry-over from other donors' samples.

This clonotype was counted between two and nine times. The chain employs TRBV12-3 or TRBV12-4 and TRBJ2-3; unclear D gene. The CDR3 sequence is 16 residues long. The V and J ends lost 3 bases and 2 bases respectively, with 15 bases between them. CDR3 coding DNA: TGTGCCAGCAGTTTCAGTTTGGGAACTACCACAGATACGCAGTATTTT. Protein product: CASSFSLGTTTDTQYF.

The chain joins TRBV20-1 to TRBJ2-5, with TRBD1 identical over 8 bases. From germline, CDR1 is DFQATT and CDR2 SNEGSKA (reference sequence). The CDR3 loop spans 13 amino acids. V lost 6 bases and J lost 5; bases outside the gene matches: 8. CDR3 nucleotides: TGCAGTGCGTCGGACAGGGTGAGGGAGACCCAGTACTTC. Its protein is CSASDRVRETQYF.

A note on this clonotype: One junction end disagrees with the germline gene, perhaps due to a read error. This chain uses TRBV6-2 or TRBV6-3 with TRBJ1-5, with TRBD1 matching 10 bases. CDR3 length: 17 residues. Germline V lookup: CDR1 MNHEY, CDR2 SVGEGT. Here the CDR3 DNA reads TGCGCCAGCACGGGACAGGGGATCGTTATGGGCAATCAGCCCCAGCATTTT. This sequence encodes CASTGQGIVMGNQPQHF.

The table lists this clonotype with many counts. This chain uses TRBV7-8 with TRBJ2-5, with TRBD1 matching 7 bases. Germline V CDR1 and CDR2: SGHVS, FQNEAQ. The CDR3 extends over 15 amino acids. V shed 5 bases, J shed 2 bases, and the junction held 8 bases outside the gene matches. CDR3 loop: CASSTRQGNQETQYF. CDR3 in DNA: TGTGCCAGCAGCACCCGACAGGGAAATCAAGAGACCCAGTACTTC.

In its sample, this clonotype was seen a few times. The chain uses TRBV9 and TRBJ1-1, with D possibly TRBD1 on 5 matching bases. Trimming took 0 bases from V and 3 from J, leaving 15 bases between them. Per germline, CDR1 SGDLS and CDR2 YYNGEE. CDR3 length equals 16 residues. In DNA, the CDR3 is TGTGCCAGCAGCGTAGCTACAGTAGGCAGGGACACTGAAGCTTTCTTT. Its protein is CASSVATVGRDTEAFF.